Sequencing of this TCR beta chain was carried out in a study of blood T cell repertoires in COVID-19. Turning to the study itself: Researchers got acute and convalescent COVID-19 samples from the United States, Italy and Spain. The analysed material was cDNA or gDNA that came from T cells, B-cell-depleted T cells, or PBMCs.

V gave up 3 bases and J gave up 2 bases; unmatched junction bases: 3. Germline V gene sequence: CDR1 SGHRS, CDR2 YFSETQ. The CDR3 has 14 residues. In the original analysis: Amplification of reference gene primers was used by the study to estimate nucleated cell counts. Repertoires were generated with immunoSEQ multiplex PCR, while TCRdb's copy carries only in-frame clones and drops some. The V and J calls and clone size are taken from that table; D and trimming were inferred from the DNA. Of about 170,000 clones listed, around 81% are singletons. The receptor was isolated from a woman older than 75 with COVID-19, enrolled during active disease. The rearrangement joins TRBV5-1 to TRBJ1-2; 8 positions agree with TRBD1. Source material: peripheral blood. CDR3 loop: CASSSTGDNYGYTF. The CDR3 coding sequence is TGCGCCAGCAGCTCGACAGGGGACAACTATGGCTACACCTTC.